The text below deals with one T cell receptor (beta chain). The data were taken from a study of blood T cell repertoires in COVID-19. Sequencing used immunoSEQ multiplex PCR; TCRdb keeps in-frame clones, though not all of them. The table shows approximately 300,000 clones, with more than 75% occurring only once. Sequenced: peripheral blood. This TCR derives from a woman aged 50 to 65 with active or convalescent COVID-19.

The CDR3 DNA is TGTGCCAGCAGTTACGCTTCGGGACTAGCAATTCAGACGCAGTATTTT. Translated: CASSYASGLAIQTQYF. The chain recombines TRBV6-2 or TRBV6-3 with TRBJ2-3; TRBD2 matches at 9 bases. The CDR3 is made up of 16 amino acids. Germline assignment: CDR1 MNHEY and CDR2 SVGEGT. The V segment lost 2 bases and the J segment 9 bases; nucleotides outside the gene matches: 12.